The present entry profiles one T cell receptor (beta chain) with its context. This clonotype was seen more than once but under ten times. The antigen it recognizes is unknown. No base quality values were provided; no much bigger clone lies one nucleotide off. From the second PCR step on, the TCR alpha and beta chain libraries were amplified in separate reactions. CMV status of each donor was established by measuring IFNgamma production from CD4+ T cells after fresh PBMCs were stimulated overnight with CMV viral lysate. CD4 T cells were positively selected using Miltenyi beads, after which CD8 T cells were positively selected from the CD4-negative fraction. Cells stained for CD3, CD4, CD8, CD45RA, CD27 and a live/dead dye were sorted on a BD Aria II into four subsets by CD45RA and CD27. Blood was obtained from a few healthy volunteers, and the blood from each volunteer was fractionated into CD4 and CD8 T cells and subsequently into four differentiation subsets. Roughly 120 ml of peripheral blood was collected from each donor, and PBMC were isolated from the blood using Ficoll-Paque PLUS density-gradient centrifugation. Sorted cells were lysed in RLT buffer, after which RNA was extracted using a Qiagen RNeasy kit and stored at -80 degrees C.

This record belongs to a study of naive and memory T cell subsets listed by TCRdb under 2017. At the level of the whole study: Sorted naive and memory T cell subsets from peripheral blood were analyzed in the study using a UMI-based, open-source pipeline for TCR alpha and beta sequencing. IgG serology results and the functional CMV T cell responses were in complete agreement. RNA was DNase-treated and reverse transcribed with TCR constant-region primers, mostly using SuperScript III. Study-wide findings and limitations: In both CD4 and CD8 cells, a rise in Gini index and a fall in Shannon and inverse Simpson diversity were observed from naive through CM, EM and EMRA. Once error correction was done, more than 85% of naive TCR sequences showed up just once, which made the naive abundance distributions much steeper than those of the memory subsets. The abundance of TCRs followed a power law with an exponent that differed between naive and memory subsets yet stayed consistent across the three individuals. RNA-based TCR counts may be influenced by expression changes linked to T cell activation and differentiation. The repertoire findings for the naive and memory subsets could not be validated against a ground truth, as none was available. A few larger clonotypes were found in naive repertoires, especially CD8, and these larger clonotypes were possibly memory cells re-expressing CD45RA. Each clonotype was defined as a single alpha or beta chain sequence rather than as a paired alpha/beta receptor.

The library was produced with UMI-ligation and nested PCR. The beta constant-region primer consisted of an equimolar mixture of two oligonucleotides that together covered TRBC1 and TRBC2. The ligated cDNA went through four rounds of PCR with nested alpha and beta constant-region primers together with the SP2 primer. A single-stranded oligonucleotide bearing the SP2 primer plus a 12-nucleotide UMI was ligated onto the 3' end of the cDNA by T4 RNA ligase 1. The ligation reaction was kept at 16 degrees C for roughly 19-25 hours. To avoid over-amplification, PCR2 was usually performed as a SYBR Green qPCR and halted once a predetermined threshold was reached. Agencourt AMPure XP magnetic beads were used for all purifications after the first. Library amounts were measured by Qubit and library quality was assessed on a TapeStation, where the main peak was expected at around 650 bp. Pooled libraries were sequenced on an Illumina MiSeq using v2 2x251 paired-end kits, and typically roughly 0.85-2.3 million reads were obtained per sample. Each sample's library went into the pool at approximately 4.3 nM, and about 5-7% PhiX was added to help with cluster recognition. On the authors' methods: Using tag matching that tolerated one base-pair mismatch, Decombinator assigned V and J genes to FASTQ reads that had been processed by Demultiplexor. By using UMIs, Collapsinator corrected both sequencing errors and the frequency errors caused by PCR heterogeneity. TCRs were translated and CDR3s were extracted from the conserved cysteine to the FGXG phenylalanine by CDR3Translator, with non-productive sequences being flagged. Gini, Shannon entropy and inverse Simpson indices were calculated on repertoires subsampled to equal numbers of UMI-defined TCRs. Clonotype abundance distributions were fitted to a power law by maximum likelihood within the linear range. For one naive CD8 sample, the pipeline and MIGEC produced similar UMI counts, unique TCR numbers and clonal distributions. In one analysis, naive TCRs also found in any memory subset of the same donor were removed from the naive repertoire. Repertoires were searched for approximately 7,000 CMV-associated CDR3 sequences compiled from VDJdb and a published dataset. Using fastp at Q25 and MiXCR, TCRdb reprocessed the public reads and kept productive beta chains. Records with the same CDR3 protein are collapsed into one entry carrying the most frequent genes and DNA. These V and J calls originate from TCRdb's pipeline instead of the authors' own analysis. For this sample there are some 110,000 distinct CDR3 sequences; 14% appear just once. Jointly, the top ten make up about 3% of the sample.

Sample: naive CD8+ T cells from blood. Interpreted using the paper, the cell subset or site label stands for: naive T cells, CD45RA high CD27+. The receptor was derived from a human donor in good health.

The CDR3 protein is CASSPAGGPTYEQYF. The DNA sequence is TGTGCCAGCAGCCCAGCGGGGGGGCCGACCTACGAGCAGTACTTC. The rearrangement combines TRBV5-4 with TRBJ2-7, and 10 junctional nucleotides match TRBD2. Including cysteine and phenylalanine, the CDR3 has 15 amino acids. Only CDR3 DNA remains: 45 bases, in frame from the first base. V is trimmed back by 4 bases and J by 2 bases, and the junction contains 6 bases that no gene match accounts for. The germline V gene (reference sequence) specifies SGHNT as CDR1 and YYREEE as CDR2.